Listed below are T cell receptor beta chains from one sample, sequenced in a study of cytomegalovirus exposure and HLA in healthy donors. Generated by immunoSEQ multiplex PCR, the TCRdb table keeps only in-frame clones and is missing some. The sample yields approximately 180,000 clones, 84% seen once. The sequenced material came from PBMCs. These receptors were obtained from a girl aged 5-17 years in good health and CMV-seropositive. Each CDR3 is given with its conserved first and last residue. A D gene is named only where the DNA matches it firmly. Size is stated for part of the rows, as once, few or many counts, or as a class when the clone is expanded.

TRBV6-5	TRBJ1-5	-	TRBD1	TGTGCCAGCAGCCCTGACAGGGGAGGACAGCCCCAGCATTTT	CASSPDRGGQPQHF
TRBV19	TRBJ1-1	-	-	TGTGCCAGTCAGGGGTCTGTGAACACTGAAGCTTTCTTT	CASQGSVNTEAFF
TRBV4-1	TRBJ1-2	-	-	TGCGCCAGCAGCTGGGACACAGATGGCTACACCTTC	CASSWDTDGYTF
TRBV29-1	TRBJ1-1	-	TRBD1	TGCAGCGTTGGTGGCAGACAGGGCACTGAAGCTTTCTTT	CSVGGRQGTEAFF
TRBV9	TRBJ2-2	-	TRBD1	TGTGCCAGCAGCGTAAGGGACAGGGGTGGAACCGGGGAGCTGTTTTTT	CASSVRDRGGTGELFF
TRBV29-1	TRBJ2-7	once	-	TGCAGCGTTGACAGGGGACCCCACGAGCAGTACTTC	CSVDRGPHEQYF
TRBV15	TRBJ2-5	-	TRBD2	TGTGCCACCAGCAGAGGGCGGGAGGGGGCGAATTACCAAGAGACCCAGTACTTC	CATSRGREGANYQETQYF
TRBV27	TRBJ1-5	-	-	TGTGCCAGCAGTCCTGGAACCGGGGACACCTCTCAGCCCCAGCATTTT	CASSPGTGDTSQPQHF
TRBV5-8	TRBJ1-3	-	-	TGTGCCAGCAGCTCAGGACTGAACTCTGGAAACACCATATATTTT	CASSSGLNSGNTIYF
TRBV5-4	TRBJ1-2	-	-	TGTGCCAGCAGCCTGACAAGGAACTATGGCTACACCTTC	CASSLTRNYGYTF
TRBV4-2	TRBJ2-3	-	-	TGTGCCAGCAGCCAAGAAGCCCACCGGGGTACGCAGTATTTT	CASSQEAHRGTQYF
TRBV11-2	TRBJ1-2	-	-	TGTGCCAGCGCAACGAGACAGGACTACTATGGCTACACCTTC	CASATRQDYYGYTF
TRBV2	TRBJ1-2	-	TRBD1	TGTGCCAACTCGGACAGGTCCTATGGCTACACCTTC	CANSDRSYGYTF
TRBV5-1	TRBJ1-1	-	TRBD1	TGCGCCAGCAGCCCGGGACAGGGAGTAGGGAACACTGAAGCTTTCTTT	CASSPGQGVGNTEAFF
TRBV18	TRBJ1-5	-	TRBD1	TGTGCCAGCTCATCGGACAGGGATCAGCCCCAGCATTTT	CASSSDRDQPQHF
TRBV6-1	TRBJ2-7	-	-	TGTGCCAGCAGTGGAAATACTAGAGCCTACGAGCAGTACTTC	CASSGNTRAYEQYF
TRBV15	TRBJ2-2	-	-	TGTGCCACCAGCAGAGATGCGGGTGTTGGAGGGGAGCTGTTTTTT	CATSRDAGVGGELFF
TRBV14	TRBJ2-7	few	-	TGTGCCAGTTATGACAGCTCCTACGAGCAGTACTTC	CASYDSSYEQYF
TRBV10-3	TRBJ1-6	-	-	TGTGCCATCAGTGGGGAGGTATATCCACCCCTCCACTTT	CAISGEVYPPLHF
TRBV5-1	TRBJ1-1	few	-	TGCGCCAGCAGCTTGGATCTAACGACACCGAACACTGAAGCTTTCTTT	CASSLDLTTPNTEAFF
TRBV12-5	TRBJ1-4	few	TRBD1	TGTGCTAGTGGTTTGCTACCCACAGGGGGTGCTAATGAAAAACTGTTTTTT	CASGLLPTGGANEKLFF
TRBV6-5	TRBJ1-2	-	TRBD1	TGTGCCAGCAGCAGGACAGGGGGTAGTGGCTACACCTTC	CASSRTGGSGYTF
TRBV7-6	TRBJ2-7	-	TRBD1	TGTGCCAGCAGCCCCGGGACAGGGTCATTCTACGAGCAGTACTTC	CASSPGTGSFYEQYF
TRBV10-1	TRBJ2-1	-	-	TGCGCCAGCAGACAGGGCAATGAGCAGTTCTTC	CASRQGNEQFF
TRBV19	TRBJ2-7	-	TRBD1	TGTGCCAGTAGTATCACCGGGACAGGCGTATACGAGCAGTACTTC	CASSITGTGVYEQYF
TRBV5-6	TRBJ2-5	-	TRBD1	TGTGCCAGCAGCTTGGCCGCAGGGGGCTACCAAGAGACCCAGTACTTC	CASSLAAGGYQETQYF
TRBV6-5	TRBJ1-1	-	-	TGTGCCAGCAGTCGGACAGTGAACACTGAAGCTTTCTTT	CASSRTVNTEAFF
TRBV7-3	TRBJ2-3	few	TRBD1	TGTGCCAGCAGCTTACAGGGGGCCGCAGATACGCAGTATTTT	CASSLQGAADTQYF
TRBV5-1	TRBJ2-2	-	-	TGCGCCAGCAGCTTGGAGGGACATTACCTGAACACCGGGGAGCTGTTTTTT	CASSLEGHYLNTGELFF
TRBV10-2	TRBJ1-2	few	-	TGCGCCAGCACTTCCCGGGGTTTTGGCTACACCTTC	CASTSRGFGYTF
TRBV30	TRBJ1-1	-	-	TGTGCCTGGAGAGACACCGTGAACACTGAAGCTTTCTTT	CAWRDTVNTEAFF
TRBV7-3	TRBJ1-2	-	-	TGTGCCAGCAGCTTATTTAGACTCCGTAGGAGCTACACCTTC	CASSLFRLRRSYTF
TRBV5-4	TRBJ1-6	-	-	TGTGCCAGCAGCGCCATCGGGGTTGCCTATAATTCACCCCTCCACTTT	CASSAIGVAYNSPLHF
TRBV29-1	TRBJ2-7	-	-	TGCAGCGTTGAAGACGACAGCTACGAGCAGTACTTC	CSVEDDSYEQYF
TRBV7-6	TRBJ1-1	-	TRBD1	TGTGCCAGCAGCCGACCTGAGCAAAAACAACTCAGGGGGCATACTGAAGCTTTCTTT	CASSRPEQKQLRGHTEAFF
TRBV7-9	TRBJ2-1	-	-	TGTGCCAGCAGCCTCCACGGGGTGAGCGTAGGCAATGAGCAGTTCTTC	CASSLHGVSVGNEQFF
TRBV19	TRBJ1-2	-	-	TGTGCCAGTAGTATTGCCATACTTACAGACTATGGCTACACCTTC	CASSIAILTDYGYTF
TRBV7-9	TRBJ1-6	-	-	TGTGCCAGCAGCTTGGCCCGGGTAGGAAATTCACCCCTCCACTTT	CASSLARVGNSPLHF
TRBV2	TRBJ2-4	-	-	TGTGCCAGCAAAAGGAATATAGCTAAAAACATTCAGTACTTC	CASKRNIAKNIQYF
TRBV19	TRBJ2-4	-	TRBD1	TGTGCCAGTAGCCTTAGACCGGGACAGGGAAACATTCAGTACTTC	CASSLRPGQGNIQYF
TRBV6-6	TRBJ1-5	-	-	TGTGCCAGCAGAGAGGAGGGGTTTCTAAATCAGCCCCAGCATTTT	CASREEGFLNQPQHF
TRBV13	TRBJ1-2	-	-	TGTGCCAGCAGCTGGGCAAACTATGGCTACACCTTC	CASSWANYGYTF
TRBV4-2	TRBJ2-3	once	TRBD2	TGTGCCAGCAGCCAAGATCAAGCTAGCGGGGCGACAGATACGCAGTATTTT	CASSQDQASGATDTQYF
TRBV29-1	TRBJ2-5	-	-	TGCAGCGCGAGGGGCGGGATGAAGACCCAGTACTTC	CSARGGMKTQYF
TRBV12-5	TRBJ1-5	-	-	TGTGCTAGTGGTTTTGGGCTTAATCAGCCCCAGCATTTT	CASGFGLNQPQHF
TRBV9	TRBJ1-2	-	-	TGTGCCAGCAGCCCCCCCAGCTATGGCTACACCTTC	CASSPPSYGYTF
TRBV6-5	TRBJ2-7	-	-	TGTGCCAGCAGTCAGGGTATTACCTACGAGCAGTACTTC	CASSQGITYEQYF
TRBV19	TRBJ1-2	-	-	TGTGCCAGTAGTATAGATTTAGATTATGGGACACTTAACTATGGCTACACCTTC	CASSIDLDYGTLNYGYTF
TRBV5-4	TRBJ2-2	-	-	TGTGCCAGCAGCTTAAGCGCCGCGAACACCGGGGAGCTGTTTTTT	CASSLSAANTGELFF
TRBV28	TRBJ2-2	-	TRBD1	TGTGCCAGCATCTACGGACAGGGGAACGGGGAGCTGTTTTTT	CASIYGQGNGELFF
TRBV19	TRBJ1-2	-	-	TGTGCCAGTAGTATAAGTGAGGCTCCCAGTGGCTACACCTTC	CASSISEAPSGYTF
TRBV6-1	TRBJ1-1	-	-	TGTGCCAGCAGTCCTGCCCGACTTGAGAACACTGAAGCTTTCTTT	CASSPARLENTEAFF